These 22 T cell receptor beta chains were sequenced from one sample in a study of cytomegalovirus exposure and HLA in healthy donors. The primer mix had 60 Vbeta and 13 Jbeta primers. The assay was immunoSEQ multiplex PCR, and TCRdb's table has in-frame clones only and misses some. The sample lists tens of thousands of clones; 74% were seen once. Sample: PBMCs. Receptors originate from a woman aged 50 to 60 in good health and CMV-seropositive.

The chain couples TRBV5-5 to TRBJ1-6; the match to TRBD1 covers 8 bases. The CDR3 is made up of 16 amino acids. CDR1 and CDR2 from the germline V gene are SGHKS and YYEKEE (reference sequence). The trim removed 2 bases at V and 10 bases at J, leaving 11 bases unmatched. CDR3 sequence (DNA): TGTGCCAGCAGCTTACACCCAGGGGGCAGAGAATCACCCCTCCACTTT. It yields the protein CASSLHPGGRESPLHF.

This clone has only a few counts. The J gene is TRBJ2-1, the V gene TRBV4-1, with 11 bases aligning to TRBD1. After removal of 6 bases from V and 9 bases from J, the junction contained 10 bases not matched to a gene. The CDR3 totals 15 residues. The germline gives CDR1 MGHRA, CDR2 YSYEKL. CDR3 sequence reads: CASSLGQGVDIEQFF. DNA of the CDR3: TGCGCCAGCAGTCTGGGACAGGGGGTTGATATTGAGCAGTTCTTC.

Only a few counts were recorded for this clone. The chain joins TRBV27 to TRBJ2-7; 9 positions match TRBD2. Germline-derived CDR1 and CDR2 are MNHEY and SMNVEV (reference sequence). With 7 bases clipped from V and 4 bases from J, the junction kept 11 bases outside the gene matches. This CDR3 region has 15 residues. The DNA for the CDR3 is TGTGCCAGCACCTCACCGACTAGCGGAGATTACGAGCAGTACTTC. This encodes CASTSPTSGDYEQYF.

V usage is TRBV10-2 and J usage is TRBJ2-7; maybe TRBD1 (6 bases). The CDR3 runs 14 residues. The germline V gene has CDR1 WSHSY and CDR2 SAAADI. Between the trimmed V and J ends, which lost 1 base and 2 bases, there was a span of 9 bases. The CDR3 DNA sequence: TGCGCCAGCAGTGAGTGGGGGCCTACCTACGAGCAGTACTTC. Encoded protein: CASSEWGPTYEQYF.

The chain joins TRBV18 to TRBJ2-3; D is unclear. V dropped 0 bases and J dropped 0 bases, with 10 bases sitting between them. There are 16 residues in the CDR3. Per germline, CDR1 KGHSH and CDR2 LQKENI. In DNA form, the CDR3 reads TGTGCCAGCTCACCACCGGCTCCGACTAGCACAGATACGCAGTATTTT. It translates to CASSPPAPTSTDTQYF. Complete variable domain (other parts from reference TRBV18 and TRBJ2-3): NAGVMQNPRHLVRRRGQEARLRCSPMKGHSHVYWYRQLPEEGLKFMVYLQKENIIDESGMPKERFSAEFPKEGPSILRIQQVVRGDSAAYFCASSPPAPTSTDTQYFGPGTRLTVL.

CDR3 amino acids: CAWSGGSEQYF. CDR3 DNA: TGTGCCTGGAGCGGAGGATCCGAGCAGTACTTC. J is TRBJ2-7 and V is TRBV30, with D possibly TRBD2 on 5 matching bases. V was clipped by 3 bases and J by 6 bases, with 9 bases between them. The germline V gene has CDR1 GTSNPN and CDR2 SVGIG (reference sequence). CDR3 length equals 11 residues.

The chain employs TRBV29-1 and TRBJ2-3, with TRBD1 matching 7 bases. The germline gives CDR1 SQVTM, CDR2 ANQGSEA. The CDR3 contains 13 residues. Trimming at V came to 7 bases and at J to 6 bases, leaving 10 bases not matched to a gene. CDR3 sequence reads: CSGGDRAGDTQYF. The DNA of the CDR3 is TGCAGCGGGGGAGACAGGGCAGGGGATACGCAGTATTTT.

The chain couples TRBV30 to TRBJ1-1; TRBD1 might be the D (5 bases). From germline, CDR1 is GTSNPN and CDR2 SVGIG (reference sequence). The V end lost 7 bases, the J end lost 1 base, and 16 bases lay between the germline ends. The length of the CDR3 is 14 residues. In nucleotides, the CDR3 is TGTGCCTCGCGAGGGGAGGTAACGAACACTGAAGCTTTCTTT. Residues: CASRGEVTNTEAFF.

The CDR3 region is CASSLTYEQYF. Here the CDR3 DNA reads TGTGCCAGCAGCCTAACGTACGAGCAGTACTTC. The V call is TRBV6-6, the J call TRBJ2-7; D not certain. CDR1 is MNHNY, CDR2 SVGAGI, per germline (reference sequence). The CDR3 contains 11 residues. V was shortened by 6 bases and J by 4 bases, with 7 bases between the two germline ends.

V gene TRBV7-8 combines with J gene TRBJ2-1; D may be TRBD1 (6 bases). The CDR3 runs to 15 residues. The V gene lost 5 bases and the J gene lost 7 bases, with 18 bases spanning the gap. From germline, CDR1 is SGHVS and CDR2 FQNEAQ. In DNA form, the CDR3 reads TGTGCCAGCAGCGAACGGACTGGGGGCTGGAATGAGCAGTTCTTC. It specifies CASSERTGGWNEQFF.

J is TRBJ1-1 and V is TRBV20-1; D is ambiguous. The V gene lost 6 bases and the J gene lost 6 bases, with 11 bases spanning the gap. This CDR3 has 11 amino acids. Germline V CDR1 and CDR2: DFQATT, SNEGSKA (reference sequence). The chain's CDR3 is CSAARMAEAFF. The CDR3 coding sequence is TGCAGTGCCGCGAGAATGGCTGAAGCTTTCTTT.

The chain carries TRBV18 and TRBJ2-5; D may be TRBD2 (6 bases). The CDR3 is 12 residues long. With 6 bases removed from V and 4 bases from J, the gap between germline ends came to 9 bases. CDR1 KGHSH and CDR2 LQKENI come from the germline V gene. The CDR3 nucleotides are TGTGCCAGCTCTGGAGGGCCAGAGACCCAGTACTTC. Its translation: CASSGGPETQYF. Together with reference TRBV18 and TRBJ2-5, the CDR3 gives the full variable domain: NAGVMQNPRHLVRRRGQEARLRCSPMKGHSHVYWYRQLPEEGLKFMVYLQKENIIDESGMPKERFSAEFPKEGPSILRIQQVVRGDSAAYFCASSGGPETQYFGPGTRLLVL.

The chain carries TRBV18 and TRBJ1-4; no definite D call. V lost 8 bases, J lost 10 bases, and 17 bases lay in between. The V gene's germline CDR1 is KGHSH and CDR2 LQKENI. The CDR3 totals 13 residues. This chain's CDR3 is CASTTTAARKLFF. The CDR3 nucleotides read TGTGCCAGCACAACGACGGCGGCCCGAAAACTGTTTTTT.

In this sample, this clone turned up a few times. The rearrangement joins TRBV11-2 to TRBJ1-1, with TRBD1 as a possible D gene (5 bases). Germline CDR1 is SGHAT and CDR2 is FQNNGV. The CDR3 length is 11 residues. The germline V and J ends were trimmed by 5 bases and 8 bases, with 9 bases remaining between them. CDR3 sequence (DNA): TGTGCCAGCAGCCTACAGGTCGAAGCTTTCTTT. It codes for CASSLQVEAFF. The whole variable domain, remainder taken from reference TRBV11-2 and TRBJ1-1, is EAGVAQSPRYKIIEKRQSVAFWCNPISGHATLYWYQQILGQGPKLLIQFQNNGVVDDSQLPKDRFSAERLKGVDSTLKIQPAKLEDSAVYLCASSLQVEAFFGQGTRLTVV.

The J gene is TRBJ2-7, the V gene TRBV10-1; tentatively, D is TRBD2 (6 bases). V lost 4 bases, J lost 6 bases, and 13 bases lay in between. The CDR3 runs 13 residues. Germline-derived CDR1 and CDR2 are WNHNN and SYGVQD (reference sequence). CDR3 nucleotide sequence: TGCGCCAGCAGTGTGACTAGTCGGGGCGAGCAGTACTTC. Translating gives CASSVTSRGEQYF.

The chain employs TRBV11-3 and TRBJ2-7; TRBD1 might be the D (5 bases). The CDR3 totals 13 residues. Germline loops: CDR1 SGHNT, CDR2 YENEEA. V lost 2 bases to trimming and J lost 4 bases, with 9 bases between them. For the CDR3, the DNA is TGTGCCAGCAGCTTAAGGGGATCGTACGAGCAGTACTTC. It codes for CASSLRGSYEQYF.

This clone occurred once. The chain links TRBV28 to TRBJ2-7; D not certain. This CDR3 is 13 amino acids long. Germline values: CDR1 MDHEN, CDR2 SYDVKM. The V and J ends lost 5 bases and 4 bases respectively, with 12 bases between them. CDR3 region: CASSPFDGYEQYF. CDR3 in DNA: TGTGCCAGCAGTCCCTTCGACGGGTACGAGCAGTACTTC.

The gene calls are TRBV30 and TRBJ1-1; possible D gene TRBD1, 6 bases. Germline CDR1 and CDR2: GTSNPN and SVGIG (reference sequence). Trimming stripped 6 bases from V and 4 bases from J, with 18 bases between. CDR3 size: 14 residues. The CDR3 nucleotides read TGTGCCTGCCGTGGCAGGGGATTCGGCACTGAAGCTTTCTTT. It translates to CACRGRGFGTEAFF.

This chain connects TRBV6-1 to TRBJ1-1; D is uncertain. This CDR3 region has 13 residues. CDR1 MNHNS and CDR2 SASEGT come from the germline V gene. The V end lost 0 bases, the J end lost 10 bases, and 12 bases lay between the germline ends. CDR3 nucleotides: TGTGCCAGCAGTGAAGCGCCCGCGACGGGAGCTTTCTTT. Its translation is CASSEAPATGAFF.

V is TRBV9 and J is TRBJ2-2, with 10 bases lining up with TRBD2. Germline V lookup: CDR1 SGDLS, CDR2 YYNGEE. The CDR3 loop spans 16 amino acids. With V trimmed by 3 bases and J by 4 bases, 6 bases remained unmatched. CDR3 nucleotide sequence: TGTGCCAGCAGCGGACGGACTAGCGGTTCCACCGGGGAGCTGTTTTTT. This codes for CASSGRTSGSTGELFF.

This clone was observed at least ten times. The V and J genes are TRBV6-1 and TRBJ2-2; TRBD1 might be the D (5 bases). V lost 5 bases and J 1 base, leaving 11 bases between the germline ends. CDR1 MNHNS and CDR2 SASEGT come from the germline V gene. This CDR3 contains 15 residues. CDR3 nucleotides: TGTGCCAGCAGTCTCCAGGACATGAACACCGGGGAGCTGTTTTTT. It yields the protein CASSLQDMNTGELFF.

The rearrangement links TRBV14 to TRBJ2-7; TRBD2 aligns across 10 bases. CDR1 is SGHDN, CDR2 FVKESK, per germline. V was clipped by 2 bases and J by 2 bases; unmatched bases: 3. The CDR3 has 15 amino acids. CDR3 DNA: TGTGCCAGCAGCCAACTAGCGGGAGAGACCTACGAGCAGTACTTC. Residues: CASSQLAGETYEQYF.